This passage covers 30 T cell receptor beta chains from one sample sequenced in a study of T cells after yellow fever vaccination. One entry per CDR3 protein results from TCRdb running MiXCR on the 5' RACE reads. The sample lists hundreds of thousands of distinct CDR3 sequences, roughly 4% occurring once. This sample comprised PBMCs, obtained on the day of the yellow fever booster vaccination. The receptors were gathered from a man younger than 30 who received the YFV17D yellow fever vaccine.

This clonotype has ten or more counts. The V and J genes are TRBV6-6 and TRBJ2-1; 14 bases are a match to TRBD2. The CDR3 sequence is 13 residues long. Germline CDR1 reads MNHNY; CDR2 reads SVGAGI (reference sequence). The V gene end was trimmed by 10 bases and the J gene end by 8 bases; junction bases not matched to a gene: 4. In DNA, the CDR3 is TGTGCCACCGGGACTAGCGGGGGCTATGAGCAGTTCTTC. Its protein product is CATGTSGGYEQFF.

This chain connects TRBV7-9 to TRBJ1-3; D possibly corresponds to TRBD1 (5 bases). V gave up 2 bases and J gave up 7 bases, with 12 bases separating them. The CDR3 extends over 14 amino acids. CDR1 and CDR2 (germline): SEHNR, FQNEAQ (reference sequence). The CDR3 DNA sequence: TGTGCCAGCAGCTTACAGGGTGTAAGGAACACCATATATTTT. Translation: CASSLQGVRNTIYF.

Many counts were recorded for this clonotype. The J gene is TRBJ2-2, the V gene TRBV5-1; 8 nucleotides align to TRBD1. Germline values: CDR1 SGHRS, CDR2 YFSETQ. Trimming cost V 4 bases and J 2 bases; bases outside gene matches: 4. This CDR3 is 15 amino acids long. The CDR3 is CASSTGQGNTGELFF. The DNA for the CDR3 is TGCGCCAGCAGCACCGGACAGGGTAACACCGGGGAGCTGTTTTTT.

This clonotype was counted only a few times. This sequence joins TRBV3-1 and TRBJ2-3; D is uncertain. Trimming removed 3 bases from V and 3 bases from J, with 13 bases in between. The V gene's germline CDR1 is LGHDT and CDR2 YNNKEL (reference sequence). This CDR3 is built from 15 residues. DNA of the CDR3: TGTGCCAGCAGCCAGAAAAATGTAGGAACAGATACGCAGTATTTT. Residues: CASSQKNVGTDTQYF.

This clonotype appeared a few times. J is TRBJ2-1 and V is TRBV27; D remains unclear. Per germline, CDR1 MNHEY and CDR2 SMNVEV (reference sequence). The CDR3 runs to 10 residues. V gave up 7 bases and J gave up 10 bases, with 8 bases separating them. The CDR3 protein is CASTSLEQFF. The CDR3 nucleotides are TGTGCCAGCACCTCTCTCGAGCAGTTCTTC.

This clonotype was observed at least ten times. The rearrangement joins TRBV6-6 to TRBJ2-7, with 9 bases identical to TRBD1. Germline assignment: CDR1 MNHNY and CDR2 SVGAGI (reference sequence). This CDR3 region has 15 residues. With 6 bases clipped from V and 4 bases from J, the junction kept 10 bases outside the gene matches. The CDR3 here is CASSLEGQGAYEQYF. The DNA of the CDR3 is TGTGCCAGCAGCTTAGAGGGACAGGGTGCTTACGAGCAGTACTTC.

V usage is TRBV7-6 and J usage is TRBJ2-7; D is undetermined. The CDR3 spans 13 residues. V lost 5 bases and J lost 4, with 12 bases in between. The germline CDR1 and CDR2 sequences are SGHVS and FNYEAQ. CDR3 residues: CASSPVTAYEQYF. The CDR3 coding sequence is TGTGCCAGCAGCCCTGTAACAGCATACGAGCAGTACTTC.

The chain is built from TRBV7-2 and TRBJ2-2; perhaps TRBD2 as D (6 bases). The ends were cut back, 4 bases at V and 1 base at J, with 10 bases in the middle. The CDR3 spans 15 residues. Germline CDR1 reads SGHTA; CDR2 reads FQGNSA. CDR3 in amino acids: CASSYLGGNTGELFF. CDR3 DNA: TGTGCCAGCAGCTACCTCGGGGGGAACACCGGGGAGCTGTTTTTT.

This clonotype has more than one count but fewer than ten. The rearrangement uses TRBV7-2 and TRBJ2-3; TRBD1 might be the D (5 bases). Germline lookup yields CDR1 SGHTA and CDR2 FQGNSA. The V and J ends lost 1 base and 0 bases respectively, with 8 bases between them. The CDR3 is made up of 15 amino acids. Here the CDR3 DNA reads TGTGCCAGCAGCTTAGTAGGACAAAGCACAGATACGCAGTATTTT. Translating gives CASSLVGQSTDTQYF.

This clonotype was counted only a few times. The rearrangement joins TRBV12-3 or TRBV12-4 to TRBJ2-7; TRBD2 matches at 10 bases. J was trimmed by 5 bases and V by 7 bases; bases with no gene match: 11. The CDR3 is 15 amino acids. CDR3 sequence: CASNVAGGPSDEQYF. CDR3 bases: TGTGCCAGCAACGTAGCGGGGGGCCCCTCGGACGAGCAGTACTTC.

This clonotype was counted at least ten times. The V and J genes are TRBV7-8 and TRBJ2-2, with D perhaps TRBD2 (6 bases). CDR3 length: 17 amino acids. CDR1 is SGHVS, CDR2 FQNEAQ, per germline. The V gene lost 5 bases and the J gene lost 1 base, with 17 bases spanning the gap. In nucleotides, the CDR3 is TGTGCCAGCAGCCCCGGCGGGACCTCCAAGAACACCGGGGAGCTGTTTTTT. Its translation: CASSPGGTSKNTGELFF.

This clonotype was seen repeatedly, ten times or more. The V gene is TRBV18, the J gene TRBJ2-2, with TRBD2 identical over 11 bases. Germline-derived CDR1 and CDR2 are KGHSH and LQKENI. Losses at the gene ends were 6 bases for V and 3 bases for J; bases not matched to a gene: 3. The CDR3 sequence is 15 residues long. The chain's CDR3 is CASSRGLADTGELFF. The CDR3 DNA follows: TGTGCCAGCTCCCGGGGACTAGCGGACACCGGGGAGCTGTTTTTT.

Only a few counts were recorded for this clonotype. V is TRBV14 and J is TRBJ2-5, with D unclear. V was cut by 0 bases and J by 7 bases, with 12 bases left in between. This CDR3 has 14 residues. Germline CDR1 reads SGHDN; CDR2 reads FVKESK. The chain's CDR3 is CASSQDFFTGTQYF. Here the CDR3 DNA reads TGTGCCAGCAGCCAAGATTTTTTTACGGGGACCCAGTACTTC.

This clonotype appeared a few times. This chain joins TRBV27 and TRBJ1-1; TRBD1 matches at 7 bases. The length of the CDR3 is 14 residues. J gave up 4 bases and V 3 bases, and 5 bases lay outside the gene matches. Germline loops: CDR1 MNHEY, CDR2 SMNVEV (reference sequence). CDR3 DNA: TGTGCCAGCAGTTTGCGCCGACAGGGCACTGAAGCTTTCTTT. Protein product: CASSLRRQGTEAFF.

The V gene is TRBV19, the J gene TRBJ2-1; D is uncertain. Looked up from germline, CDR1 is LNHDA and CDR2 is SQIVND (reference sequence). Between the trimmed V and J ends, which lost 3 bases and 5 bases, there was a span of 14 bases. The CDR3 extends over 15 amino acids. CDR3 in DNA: TGTGCCAGTAGTATTGCTGGAGTAAAGAACAATGAGCAGTTCTTC. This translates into CASSIAGVKNNEQFF.

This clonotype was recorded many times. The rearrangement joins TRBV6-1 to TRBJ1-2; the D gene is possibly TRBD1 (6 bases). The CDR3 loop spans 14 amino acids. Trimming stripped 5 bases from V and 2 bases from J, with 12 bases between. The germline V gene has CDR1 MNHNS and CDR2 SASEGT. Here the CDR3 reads CASSPYDRNYGYTF. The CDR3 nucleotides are TGTGCCAGCAGTCCGTACGACAGGAACTATGGCTACACCTTC.

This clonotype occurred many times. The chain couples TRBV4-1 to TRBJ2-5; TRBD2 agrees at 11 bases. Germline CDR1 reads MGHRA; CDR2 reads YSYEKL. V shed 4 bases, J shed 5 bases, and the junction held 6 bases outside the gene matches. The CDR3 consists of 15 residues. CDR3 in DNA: TGCGCCAGCAGCCTTAGCGGGGGGGCGGTCGAGACCCAGTACTTC. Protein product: CASSLSGGAVETQYF.

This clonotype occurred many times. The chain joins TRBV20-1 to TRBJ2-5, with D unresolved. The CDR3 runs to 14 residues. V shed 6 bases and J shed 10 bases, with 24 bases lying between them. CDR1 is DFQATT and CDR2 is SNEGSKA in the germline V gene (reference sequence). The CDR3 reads CSAQRRLASIGQYF. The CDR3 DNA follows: TGCAGTGCCCAGAGGCGGTTGGCCTCTATTGGCCAGTACTTC.

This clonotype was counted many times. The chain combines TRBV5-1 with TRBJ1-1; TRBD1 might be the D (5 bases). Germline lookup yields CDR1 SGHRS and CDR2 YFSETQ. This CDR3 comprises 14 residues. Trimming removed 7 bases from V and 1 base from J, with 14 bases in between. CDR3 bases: TGCGCCAGCGATACAGGCGGACCGAACACTGAAGCTTTCTTT. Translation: CASDTGGPNTEAFF.

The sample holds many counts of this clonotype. DNA of the CDR3: TGCGCCAGCAGCCAAGACCAGGACAGTCGAAAAATGTCCTACGAGCAGTACGTC. Encoded protein: CASSQDQDSRKMSYEQYV. The V gene is TRBV4-3, the J gene TRBJ2-7; a possible D gene is TRBD1 (6 bases). The CDR3 has 18 amino acids. Germline V CDR1 and CDR2: LGHNA, YSLEER. Between the trimmed V and J ends, which lost 0 bases and 1 base, there was a span of 19 bases.

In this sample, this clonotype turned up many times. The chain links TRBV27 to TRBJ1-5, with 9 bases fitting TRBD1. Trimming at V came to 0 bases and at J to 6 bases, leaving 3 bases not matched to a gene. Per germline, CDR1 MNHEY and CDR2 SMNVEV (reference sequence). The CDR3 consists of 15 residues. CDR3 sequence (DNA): TGTGCCAGCAGTTTATCAGGGACAGGGATTCAGCCCCAGCATTTT. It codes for CASSLSGTGIQPQHF.

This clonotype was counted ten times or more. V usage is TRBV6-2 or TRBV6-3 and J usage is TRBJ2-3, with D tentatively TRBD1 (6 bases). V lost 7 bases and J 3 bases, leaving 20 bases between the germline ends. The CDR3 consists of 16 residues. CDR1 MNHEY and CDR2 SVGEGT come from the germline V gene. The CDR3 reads CASTHITGSFTDTQYF. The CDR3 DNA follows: TGTGCCAGCACCCACATTACAGGGAGTTTTACAGATACGCAGTATTTT.

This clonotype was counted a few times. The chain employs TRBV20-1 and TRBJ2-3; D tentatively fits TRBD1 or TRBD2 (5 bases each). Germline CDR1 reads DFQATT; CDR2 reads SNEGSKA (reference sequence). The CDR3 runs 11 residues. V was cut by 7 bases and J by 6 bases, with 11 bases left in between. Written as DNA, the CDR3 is TGCAGTGGGGACGGTTATGATACGCAGTATTTT. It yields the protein CSGDGYDTQYF.

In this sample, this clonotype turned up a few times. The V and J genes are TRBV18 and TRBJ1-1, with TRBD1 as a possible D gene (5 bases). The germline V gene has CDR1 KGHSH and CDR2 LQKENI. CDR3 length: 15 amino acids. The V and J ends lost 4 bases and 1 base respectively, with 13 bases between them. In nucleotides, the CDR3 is TGTGCCAGCTCACGACTCCAGGGCACGAACACTGAAGCTTTCTTT. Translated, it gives CASSRLQGTNTEAFF.

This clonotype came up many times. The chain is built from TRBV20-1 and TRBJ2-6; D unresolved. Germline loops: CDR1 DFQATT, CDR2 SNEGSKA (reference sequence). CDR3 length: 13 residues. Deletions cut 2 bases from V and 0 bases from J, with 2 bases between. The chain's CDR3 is CSARISGANVLTF. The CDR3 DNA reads TGCAGTGCTAGAATCTCTGGGGCCAACGTCCTGACTTTC.

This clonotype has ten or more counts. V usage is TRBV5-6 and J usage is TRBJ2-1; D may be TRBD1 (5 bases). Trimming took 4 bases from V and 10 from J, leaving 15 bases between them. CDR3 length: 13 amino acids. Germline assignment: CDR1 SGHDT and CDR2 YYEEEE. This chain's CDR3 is CASSAGLLREQFF. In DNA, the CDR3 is TGTGCCAGCAGCGCAGGGCTCCTGCGGGAGCAGTTCTTC.

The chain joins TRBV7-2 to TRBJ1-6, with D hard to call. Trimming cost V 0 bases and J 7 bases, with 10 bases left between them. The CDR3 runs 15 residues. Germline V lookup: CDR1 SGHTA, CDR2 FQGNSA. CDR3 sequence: CASSLATARNSPLHF. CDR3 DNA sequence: TGTGCCAGCAGCTTAGCCACAGCTAGAAATTCACCCCTCCACTTT.

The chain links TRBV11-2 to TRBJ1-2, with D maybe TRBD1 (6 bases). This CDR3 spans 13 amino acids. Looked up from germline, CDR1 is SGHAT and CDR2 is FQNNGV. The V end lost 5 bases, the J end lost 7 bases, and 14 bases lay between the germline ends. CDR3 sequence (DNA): TGTGCCAGCAGCCGCCGGGGGGGCTCTGGCTACACCTTC. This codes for CASSRRGGSGYTF.

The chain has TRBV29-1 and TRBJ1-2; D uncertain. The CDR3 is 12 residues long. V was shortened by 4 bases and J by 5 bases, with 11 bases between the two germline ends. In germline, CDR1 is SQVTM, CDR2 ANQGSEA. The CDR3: CSVGDPVYGYTF. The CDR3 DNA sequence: TGCAGCGTTGGAGACCCAGTATATGGCTACACCTTC.

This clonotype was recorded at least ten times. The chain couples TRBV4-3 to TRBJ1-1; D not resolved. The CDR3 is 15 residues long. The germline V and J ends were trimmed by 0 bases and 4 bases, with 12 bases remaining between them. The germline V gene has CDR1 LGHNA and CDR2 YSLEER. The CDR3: CASSQEGGLGTEAFF. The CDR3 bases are TGCGCCAGCAGCCAAGAGGGAGGTTTGGGCACTGAAGCTTTCTTT.